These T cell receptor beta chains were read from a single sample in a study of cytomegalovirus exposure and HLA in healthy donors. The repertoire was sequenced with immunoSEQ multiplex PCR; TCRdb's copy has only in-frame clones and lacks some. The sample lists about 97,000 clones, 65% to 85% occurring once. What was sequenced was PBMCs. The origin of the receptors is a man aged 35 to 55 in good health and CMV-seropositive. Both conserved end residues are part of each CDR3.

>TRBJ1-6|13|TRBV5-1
CASSLQVGSPLHF
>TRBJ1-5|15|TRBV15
CATSRRTETRKPQHF
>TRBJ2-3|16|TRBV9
CASSVVMGGSGDTQYF
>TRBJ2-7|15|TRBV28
CASTPGLAGAGEQYF
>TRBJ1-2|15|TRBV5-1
CASSQGAVVAAGYTF
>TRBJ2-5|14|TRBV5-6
CASSPWGVRETQYF
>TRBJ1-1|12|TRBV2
CASIGQNTEAFF
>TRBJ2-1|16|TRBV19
CASRKETGLGANEQFF
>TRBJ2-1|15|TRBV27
CASRGQWSSYNEQFF
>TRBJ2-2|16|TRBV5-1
CASSTAGGLDTGELFF
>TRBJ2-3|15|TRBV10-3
CAIGDRDRQTDTQYF
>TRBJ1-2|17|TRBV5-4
CASSLAFGGTGVGGYTF
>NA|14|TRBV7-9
CASSLGGLAYEQYF
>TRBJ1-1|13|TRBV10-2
CASMGQGNTEAFF
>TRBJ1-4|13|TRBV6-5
CASRRQGNEKLFF
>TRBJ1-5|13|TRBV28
CASRYLLGQPQHF
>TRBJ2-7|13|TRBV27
CASSFIGGYEQYF
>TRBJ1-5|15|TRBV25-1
CASSESGLGNQPQHF
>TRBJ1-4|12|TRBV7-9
CSHGRDGEKLFF
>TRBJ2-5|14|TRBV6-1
CASTKKGFSETQYF
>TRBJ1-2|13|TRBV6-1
CASRQDRDDGYTF
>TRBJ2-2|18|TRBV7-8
CASSRRSLAGGPPGELFF
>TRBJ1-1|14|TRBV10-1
CASSSDRGPTEAFF
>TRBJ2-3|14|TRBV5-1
CASSLGIKLDTQYF
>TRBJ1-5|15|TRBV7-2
CASSPDRLRNQPQHF
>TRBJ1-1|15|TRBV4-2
CASSDGTGGDTEAFF
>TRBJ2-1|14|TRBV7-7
CASSLGQRSDEQFF
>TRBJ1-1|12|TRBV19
CASSVLNTEAFF
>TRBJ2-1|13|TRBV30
CAWSVLDINEQFF
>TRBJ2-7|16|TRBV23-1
CASRTQRRGPNYEQYF
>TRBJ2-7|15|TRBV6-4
CASSDPRKEAYEQYF